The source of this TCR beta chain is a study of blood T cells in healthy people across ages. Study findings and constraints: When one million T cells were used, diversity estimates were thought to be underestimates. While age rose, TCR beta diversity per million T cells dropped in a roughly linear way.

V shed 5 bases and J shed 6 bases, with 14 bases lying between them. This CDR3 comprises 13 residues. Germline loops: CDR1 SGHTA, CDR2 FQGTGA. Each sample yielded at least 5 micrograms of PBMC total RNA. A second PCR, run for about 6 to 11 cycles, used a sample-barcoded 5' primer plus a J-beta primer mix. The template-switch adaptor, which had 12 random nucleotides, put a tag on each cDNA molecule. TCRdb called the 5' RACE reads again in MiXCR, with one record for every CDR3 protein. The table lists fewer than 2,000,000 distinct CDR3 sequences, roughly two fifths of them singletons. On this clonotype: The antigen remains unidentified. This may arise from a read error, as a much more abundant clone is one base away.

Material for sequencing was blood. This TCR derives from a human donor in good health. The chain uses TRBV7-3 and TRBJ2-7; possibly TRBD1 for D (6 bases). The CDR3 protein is CASSLFTGCEQYF. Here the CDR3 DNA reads TGTGCCAGCAGCCTATTTACAGGGTGCGAGCAGTACTTC.